The 30 T cell receptor beta chains below all came from one sample that was sequenced in a study of molecular identifiers for immune sequencing clone quantification. TCRdb fed the PCR reads into MiXCR, producing one record per CDR3 protein. The sample includes around 460,000 distinct CDR3 sequences, about a fifth of them seen just once. The specimen was naive CD8+ T cells from blood, with Jurkat cell RNA spiked in. Stated subset: FACS-sorted CD8+CD4-CCR7+CD45RA+ naive T cells. The receptors shown here come from a human donor in good health. Some libraries in this study had Jurkat cell RNA spiked in.

V gene TRBV16 combines with J gene TRBJ1-1; 10 bases line up with TRBD1. The CDR3 is 16 residues long. Per the germline V gene, CDR1 is KGHSY and CDR2 is FQNENV. V shed 0 bases and J 3 bases; nucleotides not matched to a gene: 4. CDR3 in DNA: TGTGCCAGCAGCCAATCTTGGACAGGGGGGGACACTGAAGCTTTCTTT. Amino acid sequence: CASSQSWTGGDTEAFF.

At least ten counts were recorded for this clonotype. This sequence joins TRBV20-1 and TRBJ1-5, with D unclear. CDR1 is DFQATT, CDR2 SNEGSKA, per germline (reference sequence). The CDR3 runs 15 residues. V was pared by 2 bases and J by 0 bases, with 11 bases between. CDR3 sequence: CSARPTYNSNQPQHF. CDR3 nucleotides: TGCAGTGCTAGACCCACATACAATAGCAATCAGCCCCAGCATTTT.

The rearrangement joins TRBV7-9 to TRBJ2-5; 11 bases line up with TRBD1. Germline V CDR1 and CDR2: SEHNR, FQNEAQ (reference sequence). After removal of 3 bases from V and 5 bases from J, the junction contained 8 bases not matched to a gene. The CDR3 has 16 amino acids. The CDR3 DNA sequence: TGTGCCAGCAGCTTGAGCCCAGGACAGGGGGCGGAGACCCAGTACTTC. Its translation is CASSLSPGQGAETQYF.

The V call is TRBV19, the J call TRBJ1-5; D is possibly TRBD1 (6 bases). V lost 5 bases and J lost 0, with 14 bases in between. Germline V lookup: CDR1 LNHDA, CDR2 SQIVND (reference sequence). The CDR3 contains 16 residues. CDR3 loop: CASSGTPDYSNQPQHF. CDR3 bases: TGTGCCAGTAGTGGGACACCCGATTATAGCAATCAGCCCCAGCATTTT.

Concerning this clonotype itself: Because it lacks the conserved phenylalanine or tryptophan at the end, this CDR3 is likely a read error. The CDR3 DNA reads as TGTGCCAGCGGTAGGGGAGGGTCACCCCTCCACCTT. As protein: CASGRGGSPLHL. The chain carries TRBV12-3 or TRBV12-4 and TRBJ1-6, with D perhaps matching TRBD1 (5 bases). The V end lost 8 bases, the J end lost 10 bases, and 12 bases lay between the germline ends. The CDR3 has 12 amino acids.

This clonotype was found a few times. The chain uses TRBV27 and TRBJ1-5; D is ambiguous. V gave up 4 bases and J gave up 7 bases, with 20 bases separating them. The CDR3 covers 16 residues. CDR1 MNHEY and CDR2 SMNVEV come from the germline V gene (reference sequence). The CDR3 DNA sequence: TGTGCCAGCAGTTCATCGACACTGTATGGCTCCCAGCCCCAGCATTTT. Residues: CASSSSTLYGSQPQHF.

This clonotype has only a few counts. The V call is TRBV27, the J call TRBJ2-3; D unresolved. The CDR3 loop spans 14 amino acids. The V and J ends lost 0 bases and 3 bases respectively, with 7 bases between them. The V gene's germline CDR1 is MNHEY and CDR2 SMNVEV (reference sequence). This CDR3 is CASSLSIFTDTQYF. The DNA for the CDR3 is TGTGCCAGCAGTTTATCCATTTTTACAGATACGCAGTATTTT.

In its sample, this clonotype was seen many times. The V gene is TRBV30, the J gene TRBJ2-7; TRBD2 might be the D (5 bases). CDR1 is GTSNPN, CDR2 SVGIG, per germline (reference sequence). V lost 3 bases, J lost 5 bases, and 14 bases lay in between. The CDR3 runs 13 residues. The chain's CDR3 is CAWRGAAGHEQYF. CDR3 nucleotides: TGTGCCTGGAGGGGTGCCGCGGGCCACGAGCAGTACTTC.

This clonotype came up a few times. The chain has TRBV6-1 and TRBJ2-7, with a possible D match to TRBD1 (5 bases). Trimming removed 11 bases from V and 2 bases from J, with 16 bases in between. Germline V gene lookup returns CDR1 MNHNS and CDR2 SASEGT. The CDR3 totals 13 residues. In DNA, the CDR3 is TGTGCCCTAAAGGAAAGGGGCACCTACGAGCAGTACTTC. It is translated as CALKERGTYEQYF.

As regards this clonotype: The germline gene is not matched at one end of the junction; a read error may be the cause. CDR3: CASTARRGVNTEAFF. CDR3 coding DNA: TGTGCCAGCACTGCTCGGCGGGGAGTGAACACCGAAGCTTTCTTT. The chain combines TRBV12-3 or TRBV12-4 with TRBJ1-1; D is unclear. This CDR3 has 15 residues.

V gene TRBV6-5 combines with J gene TRBJ2-1; TRBD2 is a possible D gene (7 bases). Looked up from germline, CDR1 is MNHEY and CDR2 is SVGAGI. Deletions cut 6 bases from V and 0 bases from J, with 12 bases between. The CDR3 runs 15 residues. CDR3 protein: CASRRGPSSYNEQFF. The CDR3 DNA is TGTGCCAGCAGGCGGGGGCCGAGCTCCTACAATGAGCAGTTCTTC.

A word on this clonotype: Being one base from a much bigger clone, this may be a read error. Here the CDR3 DNA reads TGTGCCGCCAGTGACTTAGGACTAGCGGGAGCCGACACCGGGGAGCTGTTTTTT. Translation: CAASDLGLAGADTGELFF. V usage is TRBV24-1 and J usage is TRBJ2-2, with TRBD2 matching over 13 bases. Germline V gene sequence: CDR1 KGHDR, CDR2 SFDVKD. The CDR3 covers 18 residues.

This clonotype has just a few counts. V and J are TRBV5-4 and TRBJ2-3; maybe TRBD2 (6 bases). The germline CDR1 and CDR2 sequences are SGHNT and YYREEE (reference sequence). The CDR3 has 17 amino acids. The V end was cut by 0 bases, the J end by 5 bases, with 19 bases between. The CDR3 sequence is CASSLAIGRGTVDTQYF. The CDR3 nucleotides read TGTGCCAGCAGCTTGGCCATAGGGCGGGGTACGGTAGATACGCAGTATTTT.

This clonotype was found a few times. The chain combines TRBV7-9 with TRBJ2-7; a weak D match, TRBD2 (5 bases). Trimming stripped 1 base from V and 2 bases from J, with 12 bases between. CDR1 and CDR2 (germline): SEHNR, FQNEAQ (reference sequence). The CDR3 is 15 amino acids. This CDR3 is CASSLGNQAAYEQYF. DNA for the CDR3: TGTGCCAGCAGCTTAGGTAATCAAGCGGCCTACGAGCAGTACTTC.

This clonotype showed up many times. The CDR3 protein is CASSSSHSRYEQYF. CDR3 in DNA: TGTGCCAGCAGCTCGAGTCACAGTCGATACGAGCAGTACTTC. The rearrangement joins TRBV5-4 to TRBJ2-7; D is uncertain. The CDR3 is 14 amino acids. Trimming removed 3 bases at V and 4 bases at J, with 14 bases between. CDR1 and CDR2 (germline): SGHNT, YYREEE (reference sequence).

This clonotype was recorded many times. The chain combines TRBV5-5 with TRBJ2-3, with D possibly called TRBD1 or TRBD2 (7 bases each). Germline V gene data show CDR1 as SGHKS and CDR2 as YYEKEE (reference sequence). With 4 bases removed from V and 2 bases from J, the gap between germline ends came to 14 bases. CDR3 length: 15 residues. CDR3 residues: CASSPQGGFTDTQYF. As DNA, the CDR3 is TGTGCCAGCAGCCCCCAGGGGGGGTTCACAGATACGCAGTATTTT. The variable domain in full, completed from reference TRBV5-5 and TRBJ2-3, reads DAGVTQSPTHLIKTRGQQVTLRCSPISGHKSVSWYQQVLGQGPQFIFQYYEKEERGRGNFPDRFSARQFPNYSSELNVNALLLGDSALYLCASSPQGGFTDTQYFGPGTRLTVL.

The chain couples TRBV28 to TRBJ2-2, with D tentatively TRBD2 (5 bases). V was clipped by 5 bases and J by 1 base, with 17 bases between them. The CDR3 consists of 17 residues. Germline V CDR1 and CDR2: MDHEN, SYDVKM. The CDR3 protein is CASSRPATMKNTGELFF. Here the CDR3 DNA reads TGTGCCAGCAGTCGTCCAGCGACTATGAAGAACACCGGGGAGCTGTTTTTT.

This clonotype was observed many times. This CDR3 is missing its conserved last phenylalanine or tryptophan, likely due to a read error. The DNA is omitted, as the CDR3 cannot be located on it reliably, and the CDR3 follows TCRdb's listing. This rearrangement joins TRBV2 to TRBJ1-1. Germline values: CDR1 SNHLY, CDR2 FYNNEI. Including both end residues, the CDR3 is 11 amino acids long. This CDR3 is CASTLGDSERY.

This clonotype was seen repeatedly, ten times or more. V gene TRBV28 combines with J gene TRBJ2-1, with a weak D call TRBD2 (6 bases). Per the germline V gene, CDR1 is MDHEN and CDR2 is SYDVKM. Trimming left V 3 bases short and J 5 bases short, with 8 bases between. The CDR3 consists of 13 residues. The CDR3 protein is CASSFGGDNEQFF. The CDR3 nucleotides read TGTGCCAGCAGTTTTGGAGGGGACAATGAGCAGTTCTTC.

This clonotype has only a few counts. V is TRBV7-2 and J is TRBJ2-7; 8 bases align to TRBD2. This CDR3 has 16 amino acids. The trim removed 1 base at V and 5 bases at J, leaving 10 bases unmatched. Germline assignment: CDR1 SGHTA and CDR2 FQGNSA. The CDR3 here is CASSLEVVAGNHEQYF. In nucleotides, the CDR3 is TGTGCCAGCAGCTTAGAGGTGGTAGCGGGGAACCACGAGCAGTACTTC. Complete variable domain (other parts from reference TRBV7-2 and TRBJ2-7): GAGVSQSPSNKVTEKGKDVELRCDPISGHTALYWYRQSLGQGLEFLIYFQGNSAPDKSGLPSDRFSAERTGGSVSTLTIQRTQQEDSAVYLCASSLEVVAGNHEQYFGPGTRLTVT.

V and J are TRBV6-5 and TRBJ2-5, with D perhaps matching TRBD2 (6 bases). Germline CDR1 reads MNHEY; CDR2 reads SVGAGI. The V end lost 8 bases, the J end lost 1 base, and 11 bases lay between the germline ends. CDR3 size: 13 residues. CDR3 in DNA: TGTGCCAGCGGTTGGGGGGTCCAAGAGACCCAGTACTTC. The encoded protein is CASGWGVQETQYF.

This clonotype appeared a few times. The chain joins TRBV7-9 to TRBJ2-5; possibly TRBD2 for D (6 bases). CDR3 length: 14 residues. Germline loops: CDR1 SEHNR, CDR2 FQNEAQ (reference sequence). The ends were cut back, 8 bases at V and 2 bases at J, with 15 bases in the middle. CDR3 in amino acids: CASLPAGRQETQYF. CDR3 DNA sequence: TGTGCCAGCCTCCCCGCGGGAAGACAAGAGACCCAGTACTTC.

This clonotype has just a few counts. The chain employs TRBV6-5 and TRBJ2-2; 10 bases map to TRBD2. The CDR3 is made up of 17 amino acids. Germline lookup yields CDR1 MNHEY and CDR2 SVGAGI. Germline trimming cut 7 bases from V and 3 bases from J; bases unmatched to any gene: 11. The CDR3 sequence is CASNLAGGPSDTGELFF. In nucleotides, the CDR3 is TGTGCCAGCAATTTAGCGGGGGGCCCCTCCGACACCGGGGAGCTGTTTTTT.

As for this clonotype: This may be a read error, as it is one base from a much larger clone. The chain couples TRBV7-9 to TRBJ2-3, with D possibly TRBD2 on 6 matching bases. The CDR3 has 17 amino acids. Germline-derived CDR1 and CDR2 are SEHNR and FQNEAQ (reference sequence). The CDR3 bases are TGTGCCGGCAGCCCCCCGGCGGGGCCCCCTAGCACAGATACGCAGTATTTT. Protein sequence: CAGSPPAGPPSTDTQYF. Variable domain in full (rest from reference TRBV7-9 and TRBJ2-3): DTGVSQNPRHKITKRGQNVTFRCDPISEHNRLYWYRQTLGQGPEFLTYFQNEAQLEKSRLLSDRFSAERPKGSFSTLEIQRTEQGDSAMYLCAGSPPAGPPSTDTQYFGPGTRLTVL.

In this sample, this clonotype turned up a few times. This chain connects TRBV2 to TRBJ2-2; D remains unclear. V gave up 6 bases and J gave up 0 bases, with 8 bases separating them. Germline V gene data show CDR1 as SNHLY and CDR2 as FYNNEI. The CDR3 is 14 residues long. This chain's CDR3 is CASRPGPNTGELFF. The CDR3 DNA reads TGTGCCAGCAGGCCGGGTCCGAACACCGGGGAGCTGTTTTTT.

This clonotype appeared a few times. The CDR3 sequence: CASMWTGTLGETQYF. The CDR3 nucleotides read TGTGCCAGTATGTGGACAGGAACTCTGGGGGAGACCCAGTACTTC. The chain recombines TRBV19 with TRBJ2-5; 7 bases match TRBD1. Germline CDR1 is LNHDA and CDR2 is SQIVND (reference sequence). V lost 7 bases and J lost 5; bases outside the gene matches: 13. The length of the CDR3 is 15 residues.

As concerns this clonotype: It is likely a read error, because the conserved phenylalanine at the end of the CDR3 is missing. The chain couples TRBV5-1 to TRBJ2-7; D may be TRBD1 or TRBD2 (6 bases each). Germline V gene data show CDR1 as SGHRS and CDR2 as YFSETQ. Trimming stripped 0 bases from V and 2 bases from J, with 12 bases between. This CDR3 region has 15 residues. The CDR3 DNA sequence: TGCGCCAGCAGCTTGGTTGGGGGGCTAACCTACGAGCAGTACTCC. Its protein product is CASSLVGGLTYEQYS.

V is TRBV4-1 and J is TRBJ1-2; D is uncertain. Germline values: CDR1 MGHRA, CDR2 YSYEKL. V lost 1 base and J 4 bases, leaving 10 bases between the germline ends. CDR3 length: 14 amino acids. CDR3 bases: TGCGCCAGCAGCCAAGTTGCTGGGTTCTATGGCTACACCTTC. It codes for CASSQVAGFYGYTF.

This clonotype showed up just a few times. In DNA form, the CDR3 reads TGTGCCAGCAGTTACGTGGCTGTGGATGGCTATGGCTACACCTTC. Amino acid sequence: CASSYVAVDGYGYTF. The chain links TRBV6-2 or TRBV6-3 to TRBJ1-2; D is uncertain. V was clipped by 2 bases and J by 4 bases, with 14 bases between them. Germline CDR1 MNHEY, CDR2 SVGEGT. The CDR3 has 15 residues.

J is TRBJ2-7 and V is TRBV27; TRBD2 matches at 9 bases. Losses at the gene ends were 5 bases for V and 2 bases for J; bases not matched to a gene: 16. The CDR3 loop spans 18 amino acids. Germline V lookup: CDR1 MNHEY, CDR2 SMNVEV (reference sequence). CDR3 nucleotide sequence: TGTGCCAGCAGTATTGCCGGTGGTGGTCTAGCGGGGCCCTACGAGCAGTACTTC. Amino acid sequence: CASSIAGGGLAGPYEQYF.